The clone carrying this T cell receptor (beta chain) was detected a few times. Antigen specificity is unknown. Trimming removed 2 bases at V and 7 bases at J, with 14 bases between. The germline V gene has CDR1 SGHTA and CDR2 FQGNSA. The CDR3 has 14 residues. The sample belongs to a study of T-cell memory formation after mild COVID-19. Researchers used 5'RACE with constant-segment primers to make TCR alpha and TCR beta cDNA libraries that carry sample barcodes and UMIs. TCRdb re-analysed the 5' RACE reads in MiXCR, keeping a single row per CDR3 protein. The data contain about 250,000 distinct CDR3 sequences, about a sixth of them singletons. Regarding the study as a whole: There was a balanced CD4/CD8 profile in clones contracting day 15 to 85, and later expanders leaned CD4+. Specificity for SARS-CoV-2 was not confirmed among the second-wave clones peaking on day 37.

V usage is TRBV7-2 and J usage is TRBJ1-2, with D maybe TRBD1 (5 bases). The sequenced material came from PBMCs or a T cell subset sorted from them (not recorded which). The TCR comes from a man aged 18 to 29 who had mild COVID-19 (a few samples of this study predate the infection). Cell type and time point are not known. The CDR3 loop is CASSLLSGQGGYTF. In DNA, the CDR3 is TGTGCCAGCAGCTTACTGTCGGGGCAGGGTGGCTACACCTTC.